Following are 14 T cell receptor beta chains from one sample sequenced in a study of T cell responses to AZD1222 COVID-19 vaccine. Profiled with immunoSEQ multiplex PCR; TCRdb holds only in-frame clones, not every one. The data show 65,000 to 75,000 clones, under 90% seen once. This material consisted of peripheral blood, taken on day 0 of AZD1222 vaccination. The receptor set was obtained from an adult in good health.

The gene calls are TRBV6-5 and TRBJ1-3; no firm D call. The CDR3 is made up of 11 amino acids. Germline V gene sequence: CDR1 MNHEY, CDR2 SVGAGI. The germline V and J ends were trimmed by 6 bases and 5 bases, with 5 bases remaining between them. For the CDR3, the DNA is TGTGCCAGCAGCACAAGAAACACCATATATTTT. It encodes CASSTRNTIYF.

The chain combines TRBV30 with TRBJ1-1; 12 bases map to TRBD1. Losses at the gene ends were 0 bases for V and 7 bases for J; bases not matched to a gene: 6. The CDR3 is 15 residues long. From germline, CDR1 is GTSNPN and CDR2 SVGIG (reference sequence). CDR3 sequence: CAWSVGQGASLEAFF. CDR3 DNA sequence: TGTGCCTGGAGTGTGGGACAGGGGGCCTCTCTTGAAGCTTTCTTT.

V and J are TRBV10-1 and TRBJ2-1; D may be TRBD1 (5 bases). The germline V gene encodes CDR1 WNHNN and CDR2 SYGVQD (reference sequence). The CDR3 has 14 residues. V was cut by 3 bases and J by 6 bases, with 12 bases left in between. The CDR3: CASSDGRALNEQFF. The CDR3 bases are TGCGCCAGCAGTGATGGCAGGGCCCTCAATGAGCAGTTCTTC.

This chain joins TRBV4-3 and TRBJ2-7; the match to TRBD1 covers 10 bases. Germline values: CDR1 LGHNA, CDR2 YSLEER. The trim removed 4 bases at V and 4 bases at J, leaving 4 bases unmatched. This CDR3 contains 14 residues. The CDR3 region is CASSLGQGGYEQYF. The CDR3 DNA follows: TGCGCCAGCAGCCTCGGACAGGGGGGGTACGAGCAGTACTTC.

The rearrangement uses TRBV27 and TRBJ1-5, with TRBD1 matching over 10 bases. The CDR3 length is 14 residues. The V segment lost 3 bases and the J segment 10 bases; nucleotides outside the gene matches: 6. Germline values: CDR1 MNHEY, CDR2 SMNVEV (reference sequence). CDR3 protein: CASSFAGTGVPQHF. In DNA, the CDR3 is TGTGCCAGCAGTTTTGCCGGGACAGGGGTCCCCCAGCATTTT.

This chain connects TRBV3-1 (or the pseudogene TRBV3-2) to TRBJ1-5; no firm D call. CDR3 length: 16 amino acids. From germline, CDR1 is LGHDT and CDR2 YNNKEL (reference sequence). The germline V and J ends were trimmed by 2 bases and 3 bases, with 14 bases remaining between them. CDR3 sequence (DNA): TGTGCCAGCAGCCAAAATCCGGGGATGATCAATCAGCCCCAGCATTTT. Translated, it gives CASSQNPGMINQPQHF.

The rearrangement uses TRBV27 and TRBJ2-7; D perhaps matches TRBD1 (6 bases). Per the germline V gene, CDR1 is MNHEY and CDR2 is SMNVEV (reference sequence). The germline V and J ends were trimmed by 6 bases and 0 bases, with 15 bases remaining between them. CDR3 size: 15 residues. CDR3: CASSQQGRYSYEQYF. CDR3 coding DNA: TGTGCCAGCAGCCAACAGGGCCGGTACTCCTACGAGCAGTACTTC.

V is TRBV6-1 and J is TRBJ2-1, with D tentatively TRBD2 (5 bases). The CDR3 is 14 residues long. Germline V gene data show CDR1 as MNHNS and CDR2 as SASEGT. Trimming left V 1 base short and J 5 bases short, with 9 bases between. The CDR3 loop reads CASSEVSGNNEQFF. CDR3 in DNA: TGTGCCAGCAGTGAAGTCTCGGGGAACAATGAGCAGTTCTTC.

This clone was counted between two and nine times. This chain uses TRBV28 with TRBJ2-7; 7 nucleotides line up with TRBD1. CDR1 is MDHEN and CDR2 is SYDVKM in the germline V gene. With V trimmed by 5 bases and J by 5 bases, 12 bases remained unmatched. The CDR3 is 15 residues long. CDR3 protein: CASSPGQVLTHEQYF. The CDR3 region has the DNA TGTGCCAGCAGTCCCGGACAGGTACTAACCCACGAGCAGTACTTC. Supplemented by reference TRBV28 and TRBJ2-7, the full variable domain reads DVKVTQSSRYLVKRTGEKVFLECVQDMDHENMFWYRQDPGLGLRLIYFSYDVKMKEKGDIPEGYSVSREKKERFSLILESASTNQTSMYLCASSPGQVLTHEQYFGPGTRLTVT.

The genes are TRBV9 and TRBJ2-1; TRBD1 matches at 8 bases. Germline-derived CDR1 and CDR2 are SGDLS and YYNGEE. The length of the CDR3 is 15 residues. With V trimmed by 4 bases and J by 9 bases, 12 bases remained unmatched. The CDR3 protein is CASSLRDRLLGEQFF. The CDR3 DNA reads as TGTGCCAGCAGCCTACGGGACAGGCTTCTAGGTGAGCAGTTCTTC.

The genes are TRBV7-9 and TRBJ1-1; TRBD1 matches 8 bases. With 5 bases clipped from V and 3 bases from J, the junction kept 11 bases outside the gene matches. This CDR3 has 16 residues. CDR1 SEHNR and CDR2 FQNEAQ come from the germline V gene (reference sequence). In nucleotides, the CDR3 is TGTGCCAGCAGCCCCCACCGGACAGGGAGTGACACTGAAGCTTTCTTT. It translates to CASSPHRTGSDTEAFF.

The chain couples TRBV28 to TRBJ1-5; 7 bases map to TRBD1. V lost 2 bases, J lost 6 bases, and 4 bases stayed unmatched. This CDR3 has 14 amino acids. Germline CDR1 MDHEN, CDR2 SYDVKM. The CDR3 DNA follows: TGTGCCAGCAGTTTAGCAGGGGGTACTCAGCCCCAGCATTTT. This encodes CASSLAGGTQPQHF.

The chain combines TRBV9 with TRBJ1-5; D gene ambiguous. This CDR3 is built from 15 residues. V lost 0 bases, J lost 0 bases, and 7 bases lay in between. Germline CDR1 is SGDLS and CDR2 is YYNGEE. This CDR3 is CASSVGGYSNQPQHF. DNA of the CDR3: TGTGCCAGCAGCGTAGGGGGATATAGCAATCAGCCCCAGCATTTT. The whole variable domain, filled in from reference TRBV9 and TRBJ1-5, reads DSGVTQTPKHLITATGQRVTLRCSPRSGDLSVYWYQQSLDQGLQFLIQYYNGEERAKGNILERFSAQQFPDLHSELNLSSLELGDSALYFCASSVGGYSNQPQHFGDGTRLSIL.

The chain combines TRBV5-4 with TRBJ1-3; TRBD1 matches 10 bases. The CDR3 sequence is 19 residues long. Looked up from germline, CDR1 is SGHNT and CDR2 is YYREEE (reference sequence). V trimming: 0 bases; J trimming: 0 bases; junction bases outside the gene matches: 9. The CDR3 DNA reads TGTGCCAGCAGCTTGGGGGGGACAGGGGCCATGCTCTCTGGAAACACCATATATTTT. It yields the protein CASSLGGTGAMLSGNTIYF. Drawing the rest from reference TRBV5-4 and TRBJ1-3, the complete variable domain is ETGVTQSPTHLIKTRGQQVTLRCSSQSGHNTVSWYQQALGQGPQFIFQYYREEENGRGNFPPRFSGLQFPNYSSELNVNALELDDSALYLCASSLGGTGAMLSGNTIYFGEGSWLTVV.